The source of this TCR beta chain is a study of molecular identifiers for immune sequencing clone quantification. At the level of the study: Four of five RNA aliquots from approximately 20,000 or 98,000 naive CD8 T cells were sequenced. Findings and limits, study-wide: Barcodes shared by identical TCR molecules could lead to underestimated sizes of highly expanded clones.

The trim removed 8 bases at V and 9 bases at J, leaving 20 bases unmatched. CDR1 is MNHEY and CDR2 is SMNVEV in the germline V gene (reference sequence). The CDR3 has 17 residues. TCRdb recomputed calls from the PCR reads with MiXCR, one row per CDR3 protein. Of 35,000 to 40,000 distinct CDR3 sequences detected, approximately 19% appear once; the ten largest clones hold 0.9% to 1.2%. A remark on this clonotype: Its specificity is unknown.

The receptor was derived from a human donor in good health. Some libraries in this study had Jurkat cell RNA spiked in. The material sequenced was naive CD8+ T cells from blood, with Jurkat cell RNA spiked in. The subset: FACS-sorted CD8+CD4-CCR7+CD45RA+ naive T cells. The chain is built from TRBV27 and TRBJ2-1, with 9 bases identical to TRBD2. CDR3 in amino acids: CASGSPDAGGRDGEQFF. The CDR3, as DNA: TGTGCCAGCGGTTCCCCAGATGCTGGCGGGAGGGATGGTGAGCAGTTCTTC.